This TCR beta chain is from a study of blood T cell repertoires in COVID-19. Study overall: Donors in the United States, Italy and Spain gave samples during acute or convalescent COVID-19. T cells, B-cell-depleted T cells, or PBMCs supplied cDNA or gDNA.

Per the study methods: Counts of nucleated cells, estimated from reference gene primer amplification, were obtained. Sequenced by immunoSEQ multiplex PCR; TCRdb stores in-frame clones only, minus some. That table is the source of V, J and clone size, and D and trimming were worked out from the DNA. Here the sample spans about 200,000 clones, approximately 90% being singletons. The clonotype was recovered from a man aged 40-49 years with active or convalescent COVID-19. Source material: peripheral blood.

CDR3 sequence: CATSERTSGYTF. The DNA for the CDR3 is TGTGCCACCAGTGAACGGACATCTGGCTACACCTTC. This chain joins TRBV24-1 and TRBJ1-2; D may be TRBD1 (5 bases). The CDR3 runs to 12 residues. Trimming pared 4 bases from V and 7 bases from J, leaving 9 bases between. Germline V gene data show CDR1 as KGHDR and CDR2 as SFDVKD.